This entry lists 7 T cell receptor beta chains sequenced from one sample in a study of Ad26.COV2.S vaccination and SARS-CoV-2 variants. Measured with immunoSEQ multiplex PCR; TCRdb has only the in-frame clones, and not every one. Of about 280,000 clones in the sample, around 87% were seen once. The treatment is: about 20 received Ad26.COV2.S at low or high dose, single or two shots; about 5 received placebo; per-sample allocation not given. Vaccine and placebo recipients were sampled on day 63 after the first injection. The source was peripheral blood, collected in a trial of Ad26.COV2.S vaccine versus placebo. Source of these receptors: a person between 18 and 59 years old who received the Ad26.COV2.S COVID-19 vaccine or a placebo.

The J gene is TRBJ2-7, the V gene TRBV19, with D unclear. The V end lost 0 bases, the J end lost 6 bases, and 15 bases lay between the germline ends. CDR1 is LNHDA and CDR2 is SQIVND in the germline V gene (reference sequence). This CDR3 is 15 amino acids long. CDR3 nucleotides: TGTGCCAGTAGTATAGAGGAGATGGGGTTTTTCGAGCAGTACTTC. It yields the protein CASSIEEMGFFEQYF.

CDR3: CASSQGLAGGIQYF. The CDR3 nucleotides are TGTGCCAGCTCACAGGGACTAGCGGGAGGCATTCAGTACTTC. V and J are TRBV18 and TRBJ2-4, with TRBD2 matching over 15 bases. V shed 4 bases, J shed 9 bases, and the junction held 1 base outside the gene matches. The CDR3 length is 14 residues. Germline lookup yields CDR1 KGHSH and CDR2 LQKENI.

This chain links TRBV19 with TRBJ1-2; possible D gene TRBD1, 5 bases. The CDR3 runs to 15 residues. Between the trimmed V and J ends, which lost 8 bases and 4 bases, there was a span of 20 bases. CDR1 is LNHDA, CDR2 SQIVND, per germline (reference sequence). CDR3 sequence (DNA): TGTGCCAGTGAGAGACAGTTTCCGGGGGGCTATGGCTACACCTTC. This codes for CASERQFPGGYGYTF.

A note on this clone: Other DNA sequences in the sample encode the same CDR3. This rearrangement joins TRBV12-3 or TRBV12-4 to TRBJ1-2, with D unclear. V was pared by 4 bases and J by 4 bases, with 4 bases between. This CDR3 comprises 11 residues. The CDR3, as DNA: TGTGCCAGCAGTTCGGGCTATGGCTACACCTTC. Translating gives CASSSGYGYTF.

This chain connects TRBV3-1 (or the pseudogene TRBV3-2) to TRBJ2-7; D possibly corresponds to TRBD2 (5 bases). V was cut by 3 bases and J by 7 bases, with 10 bases left in between. CDR3 length: 12 residues. Germline V gene data show CDR1 as LGHDT and CDR2 as YNNKEL (reference sequence). CDR3 in amino acids: CASSHYRGEQYF. The CDR3 nucleotides are TGTGCCAGCAGCCACTACCGGGGAGAGCAGTACTTC.

The chain links TRBV6-2 or TRBV6-3 to TRBJ1-2, with 8 bases lining up with TRBD1. CDR3 length equals 13 residues. Germline V CDR1 and CDR2: MNHEY, SVGEGT. After removal of 6 bases from V and 7 bases from J, the junction contained 7 bases not matched to a gene. The CDR3 protein is CASSLDRASGYTF. DNA for the CDR3: TGTGCCAGCAGCCTGGACAGGGCGAGTGGCTACACCTTC.

This clone was counted between two and nine times. This specimen includes other DNA sequences encoding the same CDR3. The rearrangement uses TRBV14 and TRBJ1-2; tentative D call: TRBD1 (5 bases). The CDR3 is 12 amino acids. Germline CDR1 is SGHDN and CDR2 is FVKESK. The V and J ends lost 0 bases and 7 bases respectively, with 6 bases between them. As DNA, the CDR3 is TGTGCCAGCAGCCAAGAGGGACGTGGCTACACCTTC. The encoded protein is CASSQEGRGYTF.